One and the same sample provided the 9 T cell receptor beta chains below, sequenced in a study of shared clonotypes between healthy human individuals. Profiled with immunoSEQ multiplex PCR; TCRdb holds only in-frame clones, not every one. The repertoire holds 650,000 to 700,000 clones, with around 91% as singletons. Sequences were obtained from memory CD8+ T cells from PBMCs. This sample's subset: CD45RO+ cells pooled with CCR7-negative TemRA cells. The origin of the receptors is a man aged 18 to 29 in good health. Some clones in this sample may be carry-over from other donors' samples.

This chain joins TRBV27 and TRBJ1-4; D not resolved. Germline CDR1 and CDR2: MNHEY and SMNVEV (reference sequence). The CDR3 covers 14 residues. Trimming took off 2 bases at V and 7 bases at J, with 11 bases between the two ends. Here the CDR3 DNA reads TGTGCCAGCAGTTTAGACCGTGGCGCTGAAAAACTGTTTTTT. Translated, it gives CASSLDRGAEKLFF.

The chain couples TRBV28 to TRBJ2-5, with 10 bases identical to TRBD2. This CDR3 region has 16 residues. Germline lookup yields CDR1 MDHEN and CDR2 SYDVKM. After removal of 3 bases from V and 3 bases from J, the junction contained 7 bases not matched to a gene. The chain's CDR3 is CASSFPGLAEEETQYF. In nucleotides, the CDR3 is TGTGCCAGCAGTTTCCCCGGACTAGCGGAGGAAGAGACCCAGTACTTC.

The rearrangement uses TRBV7-9 and TRBJ2-7, with 8 bases fitting TRBD2. Trimming took 4 bases from V and 2 from J; bases not matched to a gene: 7. In germline, CDR1 is SEHNR, CDR2 FQNEAQ (reference sequence). The CDR3 is 15 amino acids. The CDR3 nucleotides are TGTGCCAGCAGCTGGGAACCGGGACTAGCCTACGAGCAGTACTTC. Protein product: CASSWEPGLAYEQYF.

This chain links TRBV14 with TRBJ2-7, with D possibly matching TRBD2 (6 bases). Germline-derived CDR1 and CDR2 are SGHDN and FVKESK. Trimming took 1 base from V and 12 from J, leaving 10 bases between them. This CDR3 is built from 11 residues. CDR3 amino acids: CASSQGLAVYF. The CDR3 DNA reads as TGTGCCAGCAGCCAAGGGTTAGCGGTGTACTTC. The complete variable domain, with remaining parts taken from reference TRBV14 and TRBJ2-7, reads EAGVTQFPSHSVIEKGQTVTLRCDPISGHDNLYWYRRVMGKEIKFLLHFVKESKQDESGMPNNRFLAERTGGTYSTLKVQPAELEDSGVYFCASSQGLAVYFGPGTRLTVT.

The chain is built from TRBV19 and TRBJ1-1; possibly TRBD1 for D (6 bases). Germline loops: CDR1 LNHDA, CDR2 SQIVND (reference sequence). The germline V and J ends were trimmed by 5 bases and 6 bases, with 10 bases remaining between them. The CDR3 loop spans 12 amino acids. The CDR3 coding sequence is TGTGCCAGTAGTGGAGGACAGCCTGAAGCTTTCTTT. Protein product: CASSGGQPEAFF.

CDR3 in amino acids: CASSFSLAAGYTF. As DNA, the CDR3 is TGTGCCAGCAGTTTCTCTTTGGCTGCTGGCTACACCTTC. The chain couples TRBV27 to TRBJ1-2, with no clear D. There are 13 residues in the CDR3. V was trimmed by 3 bases and J by 7 bases, leaving 12 bases between them. Germline V CDR1 and CDR2: MNHEY, SMNVEV (reference sequence).

V is TRBV18 and J is TRBJ2-3, with a possible D match to TRBD2 (6 bases). Germline V CDR1 and CDR2: KGHSH, LQKENI. V lost 3 bases and J lost 6, with 13 bases in between. The CDR3 extends over 14 amino acids. CDR3 coding DNA: TGTGCCAGCTCACCGCGGGACCCCGCGGATACGCAGTATTTT. Protein: CASSPRDPADTQYF.

This clone has a single count. The CDR3 region has the DNA TGTGCCAGCAGCTCTGTATTAGCGGGAGGGCCGGATACGCAGTATTTT. Translated, it gives CASSSVLAGGPDTQYF. V and J are TRBV7-2 and TRBJ2-3, with 11 bases matching TRBD2. V was clipped by 4 bases and J by 6 bases; unmatched bases: 9. This CDR3 region has 16 residues. Germline assignment: CDR1 SGHTA and CDR2 FQGNSA.

The J gene is TRBJ1-1, the V gene TRBV5-1, with TRBD1 as a possible D gene (5 bases). Germline lookup yields CDR1 SGHRS and CDR2 YFSETQ. CDR3 length: 15 amino acids. The V end was cut by 2 bases, the J end by 0 bases, with 11 bases between. Written as DNA, the CDR3 is TGCGCCAGCAGCTTTGACGGGGGACTGAACACTGAAGCTTTCTTT. Protein product: CASSFDGGLNTEAFF.